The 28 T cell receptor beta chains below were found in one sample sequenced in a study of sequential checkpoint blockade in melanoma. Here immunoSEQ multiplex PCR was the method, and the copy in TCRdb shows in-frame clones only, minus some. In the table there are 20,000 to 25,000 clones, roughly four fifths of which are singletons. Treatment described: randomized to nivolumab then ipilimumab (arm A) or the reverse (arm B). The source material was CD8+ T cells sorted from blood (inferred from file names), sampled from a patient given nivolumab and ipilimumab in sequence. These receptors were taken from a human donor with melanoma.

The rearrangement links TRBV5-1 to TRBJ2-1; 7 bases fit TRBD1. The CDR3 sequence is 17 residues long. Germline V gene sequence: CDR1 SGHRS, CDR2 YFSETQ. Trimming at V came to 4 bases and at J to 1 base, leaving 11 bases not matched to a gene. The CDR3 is CASSRVPGTASYNEQFF. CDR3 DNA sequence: TGCGCCAGCAGCCGGGTTCCCGGGACAGCTTCCTACAATGAGCAGTTCTTC.

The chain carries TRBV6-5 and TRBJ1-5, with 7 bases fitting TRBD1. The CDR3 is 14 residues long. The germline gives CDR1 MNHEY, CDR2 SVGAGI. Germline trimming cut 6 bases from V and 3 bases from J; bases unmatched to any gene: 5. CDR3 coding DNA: TGTGCCAGCAGACAGGGACAGTACAATCAGCCCCAGCATTTT. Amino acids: CASRQGQYNQPQHF.

The CDR3 loop reads CASSYSAGALYEQYF. The CDR3 DNA sequence: TGTGCCAGCAGCTATTCGGCAGGGGCTCTTTACGAGCAGTACTTC. The chain combines TRBV7-9 with TRBJ2-7, with D possibly matching TRBD1 (6 bases). From germline, CDR1 is SEHNR and CDR2 FQNEAQ (reference sequence). This CDR3 spans 15 amino acids. Deletions cut 4 bases from V and 4 bases from J, with 17 bases between.

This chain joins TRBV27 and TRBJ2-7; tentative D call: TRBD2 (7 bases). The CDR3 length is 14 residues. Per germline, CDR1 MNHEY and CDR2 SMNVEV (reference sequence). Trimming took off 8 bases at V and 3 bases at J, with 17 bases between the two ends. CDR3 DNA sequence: TGTGCCAGCCGAAGAGGGGGGGGGTTCTACGAGCAGTACTTC. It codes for CASRRGGGFYEQYF.

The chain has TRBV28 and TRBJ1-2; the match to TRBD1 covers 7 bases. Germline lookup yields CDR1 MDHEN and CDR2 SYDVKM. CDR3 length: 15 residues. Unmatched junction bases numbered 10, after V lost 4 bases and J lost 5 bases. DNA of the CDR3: TGTGCCAGCAGTTCCCCCTACCAGGGGGAATATGGCTACACCTTC. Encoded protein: CASSSPYQGEYGYTF.

CDR3 sequence: CASSLAGGRNEQFF. CDR3 DNA sequence: TGTGCCAGCAGCTTAGCGGGAGGAAGGAATGAGCAGTTCTTC. The chain has TRBV7-9 and TRBJ2-1, with D maybe TRBD2 (6 bases). The V end lost 0 bases, the J end lost 7 bases, and 10 bases lay between the germline ends. The CDR3 loop spans 14 amino acids. CDR1 and CDR2 from the germline V gene are SEHNR and FQNEAQ (reference sequence). The full variable domain, its missing parts supplied by reference TRBV7-9 and TRBJ2-1, is DTGVSQNPRHKITKRGQNVTFRCDPISEHNRLYWYRQTLGQGPEFLTYFQNEAQLEKSRLLSDRFSAERPKGSFSTLEIQRTEQGDSAMYLCASSLAGGRNEQFFGPGTRLTVL.

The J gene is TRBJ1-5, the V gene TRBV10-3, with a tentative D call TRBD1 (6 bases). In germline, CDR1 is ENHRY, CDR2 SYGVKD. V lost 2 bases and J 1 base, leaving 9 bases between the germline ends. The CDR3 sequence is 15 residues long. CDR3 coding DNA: TGTGCCATCAGTGAGAGGGGGAACAGCAATCAGCCCCAGCATTTT. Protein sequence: CAISERGNSNQPQHF.

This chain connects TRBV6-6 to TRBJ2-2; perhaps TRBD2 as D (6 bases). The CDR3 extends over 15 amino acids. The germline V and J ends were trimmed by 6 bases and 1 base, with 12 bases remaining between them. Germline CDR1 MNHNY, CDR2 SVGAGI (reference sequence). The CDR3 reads CASRISGQNTGELFF. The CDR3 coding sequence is TGTGCCAGCAGAATAAGCGGGCAGAACACCGGGGAGCTGTTTTTT.

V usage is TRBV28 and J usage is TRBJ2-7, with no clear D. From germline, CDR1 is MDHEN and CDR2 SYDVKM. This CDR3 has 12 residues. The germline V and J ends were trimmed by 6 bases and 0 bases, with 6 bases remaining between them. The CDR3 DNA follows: TGTGCCAGCAGGTTGAGCTCCTACGAGCAGTACTTC. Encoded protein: CASRLSSYEQYF.

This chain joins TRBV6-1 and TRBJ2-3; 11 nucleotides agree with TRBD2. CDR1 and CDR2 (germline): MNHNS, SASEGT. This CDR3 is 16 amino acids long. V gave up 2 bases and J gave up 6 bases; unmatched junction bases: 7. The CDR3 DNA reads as TGTGCCAGCAGTGAAAGTAGCGGGAGGGCGGGTGATACGCAGTATTTT. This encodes CASSESSGRAGDTQYF.

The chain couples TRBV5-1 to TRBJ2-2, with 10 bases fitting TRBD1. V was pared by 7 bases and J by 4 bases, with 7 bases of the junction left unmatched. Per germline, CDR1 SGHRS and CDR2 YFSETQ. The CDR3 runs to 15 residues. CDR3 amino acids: CASRAGTGVTGELFF. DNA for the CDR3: TGCGCCAGCCGTGCCGGGACAGGGGTCACCGGGGAGCTGTTTTTT.

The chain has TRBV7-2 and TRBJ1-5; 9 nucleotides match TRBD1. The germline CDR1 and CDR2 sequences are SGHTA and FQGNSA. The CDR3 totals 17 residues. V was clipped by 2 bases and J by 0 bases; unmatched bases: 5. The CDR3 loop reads CASSLFGTGNSNQPQHF. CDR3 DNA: TGTGCCAGCAGCTTATTTGGGACAGGGAATAGCAATCAGCCCCAGCATTTT.

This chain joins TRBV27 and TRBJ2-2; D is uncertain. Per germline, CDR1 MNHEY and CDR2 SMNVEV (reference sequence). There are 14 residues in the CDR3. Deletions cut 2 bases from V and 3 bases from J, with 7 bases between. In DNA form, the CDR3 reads TGTGCCAGCAGTTTACAGGAATACACCGGGGAGCTGTTTTTT. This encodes CASSLQEYTGELFF.

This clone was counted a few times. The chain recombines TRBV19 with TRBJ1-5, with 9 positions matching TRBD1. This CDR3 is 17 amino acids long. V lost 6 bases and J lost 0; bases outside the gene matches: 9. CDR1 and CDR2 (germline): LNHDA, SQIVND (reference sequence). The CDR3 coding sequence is TGTGCCAGTAGGGGGACAGGGAGCACCCCTAGCAATCAGCCCCAGCATTTT. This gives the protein CASRGTGSTPSNQPQHF.

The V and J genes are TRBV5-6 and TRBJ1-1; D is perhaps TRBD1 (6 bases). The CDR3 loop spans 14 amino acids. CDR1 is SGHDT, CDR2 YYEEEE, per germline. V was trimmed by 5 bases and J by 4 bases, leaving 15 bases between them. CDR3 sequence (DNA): TGTGCCAGCAGAAGCCGGGGGGCGGGCACTGAAGCTTTCTTT. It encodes CASRSRGAGTEAFF.

CDR3 DNA: TGTGCCAGCAACATTCTACTCGGGGGTCATGGCTACACCTTC. Its translation: CASNILLGGHGYTF. The chain recombines TRBV28 with TRBJ1-2; possibly TRBD1 for D (5 bases). The CDR3 is made up of 14 amino acids. Trimming left V 7 bases short and J 6 bases short, with 18 bases between. Germline V gene sequence: CDR1 MDHEN, CDR2 SYDVKM.

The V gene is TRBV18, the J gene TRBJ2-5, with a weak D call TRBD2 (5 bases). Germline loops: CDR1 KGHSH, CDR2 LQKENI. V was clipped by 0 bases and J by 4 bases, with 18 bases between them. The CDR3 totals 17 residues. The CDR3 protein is CASSPPNEGLYGETQYF. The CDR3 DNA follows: TGTGCCAGCTCACCACCGAACGAGGGTCTCTATGGAGAGACCCAGTACTTC.

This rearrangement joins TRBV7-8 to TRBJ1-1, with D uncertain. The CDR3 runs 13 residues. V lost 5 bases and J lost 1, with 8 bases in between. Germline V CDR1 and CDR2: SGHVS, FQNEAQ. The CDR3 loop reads CASSVRGNTEAFF. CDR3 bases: TGTGCCAGCAGCGTACGGGGGAACACTGAAGCTTTCTTT.

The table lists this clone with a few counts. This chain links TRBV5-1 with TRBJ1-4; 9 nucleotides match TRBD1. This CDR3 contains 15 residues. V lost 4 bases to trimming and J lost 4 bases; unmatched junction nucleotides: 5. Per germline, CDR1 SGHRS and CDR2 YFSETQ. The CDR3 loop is CASSVPTGGNEKLFF. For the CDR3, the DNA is TGCGCCAGCAGCGTCCCGACAGGGGGTAATGAAAAACTGTTTTTT.

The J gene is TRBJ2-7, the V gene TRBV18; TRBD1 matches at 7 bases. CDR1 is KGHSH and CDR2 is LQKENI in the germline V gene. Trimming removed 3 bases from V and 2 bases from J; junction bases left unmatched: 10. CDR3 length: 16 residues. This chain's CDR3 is CASSPASGTATYEQYF. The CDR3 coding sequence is TGTGCCAGCTCACCCGCCTCGGGGACAGCCACCTACGAGCAGTACTTC.

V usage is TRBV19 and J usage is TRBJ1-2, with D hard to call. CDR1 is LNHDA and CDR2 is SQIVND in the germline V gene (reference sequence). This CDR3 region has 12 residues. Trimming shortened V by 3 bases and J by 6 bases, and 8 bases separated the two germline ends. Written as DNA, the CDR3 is TGTGCCAGTAGTATCGGGTACGATGGCTACACCTTC. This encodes CASSIGYDGYTF.

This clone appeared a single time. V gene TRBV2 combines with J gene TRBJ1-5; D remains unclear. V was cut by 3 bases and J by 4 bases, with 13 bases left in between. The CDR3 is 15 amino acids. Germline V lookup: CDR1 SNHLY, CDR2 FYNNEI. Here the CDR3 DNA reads TGTGCCAGCAGTGATTCCGTGGCACTAAATCAGCCCCAGCATTTT. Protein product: CASSDSVALNQPQHF.

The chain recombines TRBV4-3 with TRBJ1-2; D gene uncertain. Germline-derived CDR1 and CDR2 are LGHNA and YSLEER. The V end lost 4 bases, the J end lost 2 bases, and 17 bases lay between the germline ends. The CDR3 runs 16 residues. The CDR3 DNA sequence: TGCGCCAGCAGCCTAGAGGGTCCGCCAGGAAACTATGGCTACACCTTC. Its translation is CASSLEGPPGNYGYTF.

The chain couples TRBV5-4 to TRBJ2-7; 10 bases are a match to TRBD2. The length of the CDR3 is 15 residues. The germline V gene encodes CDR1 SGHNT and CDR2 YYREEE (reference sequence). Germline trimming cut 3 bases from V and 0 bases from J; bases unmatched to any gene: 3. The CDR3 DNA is TGTGCCAGCAGCTCACCTAGCGGGAGCTCCTACGAGCAGTACTTC. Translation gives CASSSPSGSSYEQYF.

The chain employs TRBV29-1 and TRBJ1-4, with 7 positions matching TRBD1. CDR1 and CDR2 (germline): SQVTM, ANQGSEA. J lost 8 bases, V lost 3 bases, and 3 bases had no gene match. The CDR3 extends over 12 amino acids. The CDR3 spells CSVDQGGEKLFF. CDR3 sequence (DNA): TGCAGCGTTGACCAGGGGGGAGAAAAACTGTTTTTT.

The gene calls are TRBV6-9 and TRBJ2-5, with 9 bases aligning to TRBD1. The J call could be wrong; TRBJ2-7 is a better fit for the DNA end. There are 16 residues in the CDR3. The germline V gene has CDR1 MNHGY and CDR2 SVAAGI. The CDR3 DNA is TGTGCCAGCAGTTACCCCCGGGACAGGGCCAGATACGAGCAGTACTTC. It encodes CASSYPRDRARYEQYF.

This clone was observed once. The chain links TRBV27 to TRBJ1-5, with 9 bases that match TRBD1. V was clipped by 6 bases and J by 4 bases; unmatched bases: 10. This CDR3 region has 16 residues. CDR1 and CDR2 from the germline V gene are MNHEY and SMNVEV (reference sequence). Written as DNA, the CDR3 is TGTGCCAGCAGGGAAAGGAGGACAGGGGAAAATCAGCCCCAGCATTTT. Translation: CASRERRTGENQPQHF.

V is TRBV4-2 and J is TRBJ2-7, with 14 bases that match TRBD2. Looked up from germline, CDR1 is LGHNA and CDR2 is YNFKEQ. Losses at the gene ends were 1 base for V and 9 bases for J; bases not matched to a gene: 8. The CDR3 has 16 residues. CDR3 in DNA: TGTGCCAGCAGCCAAGGCTCCGGGACTAGCGGGAGAAGGCAGTACTTC. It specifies CASSQGSGTSGRRQYF.